This TCR beta chain was found in a study of T cell responses to AZD1222 COVID-19 vaccine. Whole-study results and caveats: Compared with day 0, the breadth and depth of the Spike-specific TCR repertoire rose significantly after two doses of AZD1222. Repertoires were obtained solely post-peak T cell response. Regions 160-218 and 743-854 held dominance among vaccine-associated CD4 TCRs, which spanned spike. Clonal diversity was possibly underestimated, and white British individuals and females predominated among donors.

The protocol was immunoSEQ multiplex PCR, while the TCRdb copy is restricted to in-frame clones and leaves out a portion. This sample yields some 140,000 clones, of which about 90% are seen a single time; just over 5.5% belongs to the top ten. The table lists this clone with a count of one. What it binds is not known. Germline CDR1 is LGHNA and CDR2 is YSLEER. V lost 1 base and J lost 5; bases outside the gene matches: 8. The CDR3 consists of 17 residues. The specimen was peripheral blood, collected on day 0 of AZD1222 vaccination. This TCR came from an adult in good health. The V call is TRBV4-3, the J call TRBJ1-6, with TRBD1 identical over 7 bases. The CDR3 DNA reads as TGCGCCAGCAGCCAAGGGACCGGGACAGCCAATAATTCACCCCTCCACTTT. Translation: CASSQGTGTANNSPLHF.